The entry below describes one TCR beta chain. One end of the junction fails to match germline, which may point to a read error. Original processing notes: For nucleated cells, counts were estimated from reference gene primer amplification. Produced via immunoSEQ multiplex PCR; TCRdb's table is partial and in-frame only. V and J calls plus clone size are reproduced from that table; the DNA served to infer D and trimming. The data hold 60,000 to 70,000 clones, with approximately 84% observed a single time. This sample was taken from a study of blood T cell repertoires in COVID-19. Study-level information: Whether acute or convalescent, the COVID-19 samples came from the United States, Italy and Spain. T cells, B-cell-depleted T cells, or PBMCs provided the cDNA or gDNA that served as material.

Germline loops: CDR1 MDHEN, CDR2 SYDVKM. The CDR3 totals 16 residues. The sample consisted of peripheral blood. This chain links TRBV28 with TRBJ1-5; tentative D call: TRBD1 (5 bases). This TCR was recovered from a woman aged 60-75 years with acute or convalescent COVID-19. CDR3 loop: CASILRGGAKNQPQHF. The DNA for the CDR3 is TGTGCCAGCATTTTAAGAGGAGGGGCGAAAAATCAGCCCCAGCATTTT.